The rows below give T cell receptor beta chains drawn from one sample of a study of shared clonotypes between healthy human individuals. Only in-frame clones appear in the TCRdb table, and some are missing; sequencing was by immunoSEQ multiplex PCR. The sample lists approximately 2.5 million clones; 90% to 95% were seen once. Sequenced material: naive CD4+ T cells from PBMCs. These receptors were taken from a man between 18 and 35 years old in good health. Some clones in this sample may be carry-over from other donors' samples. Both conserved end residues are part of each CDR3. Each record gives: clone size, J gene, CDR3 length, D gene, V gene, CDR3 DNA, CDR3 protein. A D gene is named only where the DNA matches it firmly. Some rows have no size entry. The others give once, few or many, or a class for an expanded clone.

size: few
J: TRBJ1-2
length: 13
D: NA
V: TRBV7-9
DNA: TGTGCCAGCAGCTTAGATACTGGACGCGGCTACACCTTC
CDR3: CASSLDTGRGYTF

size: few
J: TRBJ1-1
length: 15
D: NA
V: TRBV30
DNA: TGTGCCTGGAGTGTACTAGGACTAGGGAACACTGAAGCTTTCTTT
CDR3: CAWSVLGLGNTEAFF

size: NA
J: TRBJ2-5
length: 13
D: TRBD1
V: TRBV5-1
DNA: TGCGCCAGCACGACAGGGGGACAAGAGACCCAGTACTTC
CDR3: CASTTGGQETQYF

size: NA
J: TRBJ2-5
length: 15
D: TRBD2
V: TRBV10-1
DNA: TGCGCCAGCAGTGATAGCGGGAGCCCCTCAGAGACCCAGTACTTC
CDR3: CASSDSGSPSETQYF

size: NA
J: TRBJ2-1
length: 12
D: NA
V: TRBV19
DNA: TGTGCCAGTAGTGCCAACCCCAATGAGCAGTTCTTC
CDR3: CASSANPNEQFF

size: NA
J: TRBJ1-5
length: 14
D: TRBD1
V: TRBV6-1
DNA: TGTGCTATGGACGGACAGGGGGCAGGTCAGCCCCAGCATTTT
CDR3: CAMDGQGAGQPQHF

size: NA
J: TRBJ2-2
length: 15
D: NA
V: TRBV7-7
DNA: TGTGCCAGCAGCTTAGGCAGGGCGTTAACCGGGGAGCTGTTTTTT
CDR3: CASSLGRALTGELFF

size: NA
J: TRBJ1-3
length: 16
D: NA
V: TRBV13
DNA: TGTGCCAGCAGCCGCGATTTATTGGGTTCTGGAAACACCATATATTTT
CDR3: CASSRDLLGSGNTIYF

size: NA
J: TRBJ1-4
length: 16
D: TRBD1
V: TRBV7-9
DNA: TGTGCCAGCAGCTTCCGCCGGACAGGGGCAGAGGAAAAACTGTTTTTT
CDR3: CASSFRRTGAEEKLFF

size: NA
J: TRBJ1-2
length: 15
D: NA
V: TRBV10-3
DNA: TGTGCCATCACCCCGGTCGGGGACGTCAACTATGGCTACACCTTC
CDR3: CAITPVGDVNYGYTF

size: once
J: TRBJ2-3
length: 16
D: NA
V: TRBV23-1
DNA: TGCGCCAGCAGTCAATCGATGGAGGCCCGCACAGATACGCAGTATTTT
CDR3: CASSQSMEARTDTQYF

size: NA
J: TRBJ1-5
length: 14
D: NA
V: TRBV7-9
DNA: TGTGCCAGCAGCTTAGCGGGGAGGAATCAGCCCCAGCATTTT
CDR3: CASSLAGRNQPQHF

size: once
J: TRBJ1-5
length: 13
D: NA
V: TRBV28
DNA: TGTGCCAGCGCGTCTTACGTGGATCAGCCCCAGCATTTT
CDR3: CASASYVDQPQHF

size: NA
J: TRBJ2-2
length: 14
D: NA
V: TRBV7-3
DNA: TGTGCCAGCAGTACGACGGGTTTTGCCGGGGAGCTGTTTTTT
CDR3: CASSTTGFAGELFF

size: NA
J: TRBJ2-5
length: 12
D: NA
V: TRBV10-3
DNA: TGTGCCATCAGTGACCTCCAAGAGACCCAGTACTTC
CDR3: CAISDLQETQYF

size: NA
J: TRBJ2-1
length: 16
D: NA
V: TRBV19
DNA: TGTGCCAGTAGTTCACGGACAGCAATCTCCTACAATGAGCAGTTCTTC
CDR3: CASSSRTAISYNEQFF

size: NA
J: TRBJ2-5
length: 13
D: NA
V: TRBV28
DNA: TGTGCCAGCAGTATCGCCTCAGGGGAGACCCAGTACTTC
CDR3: CASSIASGETQYF

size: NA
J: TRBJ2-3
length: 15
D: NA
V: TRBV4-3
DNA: TGCGCCAGCAGCCAAGAGAAAGAGGGAACAGATACGCAGTATTTT
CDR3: CASSQEKEGTDTQYF

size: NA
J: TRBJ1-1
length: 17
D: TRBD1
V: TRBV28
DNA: TGTGCCAGCAGTTCGTCCCTCCAACAGGGGGCTCGAACTGAAGCTTTCTTT
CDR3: CASSSSLQQGARTEAFF

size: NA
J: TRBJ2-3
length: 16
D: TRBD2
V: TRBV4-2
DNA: TGTGCCAGCAGCCCCCCGTGGGCGGGAGAGGGAGATACGCAGTATTTT
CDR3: CASSPPWAGEGDTQYF

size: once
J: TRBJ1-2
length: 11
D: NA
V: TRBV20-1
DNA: TGCAGGACCACGGTGGGGAATGGCTACACCTTC
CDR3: CRTTVGNGYTF

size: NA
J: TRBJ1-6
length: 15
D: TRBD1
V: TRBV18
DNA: TGTGCCAGCTCACCCACAGGGGGCATCAATTCACCCCTCCACTTT
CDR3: CASSPTGGINSPLHF

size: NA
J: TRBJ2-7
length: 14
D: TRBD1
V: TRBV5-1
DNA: TGCGCCAGCAGCCTGGGGACAGGGGGCGTCGAGCAGTACTTC
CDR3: CASSLGTGGVEQYF

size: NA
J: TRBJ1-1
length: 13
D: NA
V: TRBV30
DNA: TGTGCCTGGAGTCCCCAGGTGGGCACTGAAGCTTTCTTT
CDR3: CAWSPQVGTEAFF

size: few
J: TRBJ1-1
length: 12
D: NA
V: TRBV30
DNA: TGTGCCTGGGGGACCATGAACACTGAAGCTTTCTTT
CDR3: CAWGTMNTEAFF

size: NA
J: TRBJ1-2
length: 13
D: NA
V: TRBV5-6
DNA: TGTGCCAGCAGCTTGAGCCAGTACTATGGCTACACCTTC
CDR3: CASSLSQYYGYTF

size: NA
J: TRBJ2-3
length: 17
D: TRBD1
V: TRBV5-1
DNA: TGCGCCAGCAGCTCAACCCCGGGACAGATAGGCACAGATACGCAGTATTTT
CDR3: CASSSTPGQIGTDTQYF